The present entry profiles one TCR beta chain with its context. These data are taken from a study of long-term antiretroviral therapy in people with HIV. Survey-level immunoSEQ v3.0 assays were run. Here immunoSEQ multiplex PCR was the method, and the copy in TCRdb shows in-frame clones only, minus some. This table has under 20,000 clones, around 74% appearing once. Sequencing used unsorted PBMCs, obtained around 2.1 years before starting antiretroviral therapy. The clonotype comes from a man under 40 with HIV.

CDR3 sequence (DNA): TGTGCCAGCAGCTCCCTTAACGGTGCAACTAATGAAAAACTGTTTTTT. It yields the protein CASSSLNGATNEKLFF. V is TRBV7-9 and J is TRBJ1-4; D is ambiguous. Germline CDR1 SEHNR, CDR2 FQNEAQ (reference sequence). Trimming pared 4 bases from V and 0 bases from J, leaving 12 bases between. The CDR3 runs 16 residues.